This T cell receptor beta chain is drawn from a study of T-cell reconstitution after alpha-beta-depleted transplantation in children. The library targeted TCRbeta and was prepared with unique molecular identifiers. TCRdb re-called the PCR reads through MiXCR, storing one row per CDR3 protein. In the table there are 90,000 to 130,000 distinct CDR3 sequences, 9% to 12% of which are singletons. This clonotype was seen at least ten times. The CDR3 is made up of 14 amino acids. V was trimmed by 6 bases and J by 5 bases, leaving 13 bases between them. The sequenced sample was PBMCs from the stem cell graft donor, obtained from the stem cell graft. The clonotype comes from a human donor who donated a stem cell graft to a child with acute lymphoblastic leukemia. J is TRBJ2-2 and V is TRBV12-3 or TRBV12-4, with D possibly called TRBD1 or TRBD2 (5 bases each). The CDR3 spells CASSPGTLTGELFF. As DNA, the CDR3 is TGTGCCAGCAGCCCCGGGACCCTTACCGGGGAGCTGTTTTTT.